The 14 T cell receptor beta chains listed next were all sequenced from one sample in a study of long-term antiretroviral therapy in people with HIV. The assay used was immunoSEQ (version v3.0), run at survey level. The assay was immunoSEQ multiplex PCR, and TCRdb's table has in-frame clones only and misses some. Of approximately 24,000 clones detected, approximately 81% appear once; the ten largest clones hold approximately 15%. The sequencing here drew on unsorted PBMCs, taken at the start of antiretroviral therapy, before treatment. These receptors were taken from a woman aged 18-30 years with HIV.

The chain is built from TRBV9 and TRBJ1-2, with D uncertain. The CDR3 runs to 14 residues. Deletions cut 4 bases from V and 8 bases from J, with 18 bases between. Germline-derived CDR1 and CDR2 are SGDLS and YYNGEE. The DNA of the CDR3 is TGTGCCAGCAGCCCCAACCTAAGGGCCGGGGGCTACACCTTC. Translated: CASSPNLRAGGYTF.

The genes are TRBV5-1 and TRBJ2-7, with D perhaps matching TRBD2 (7 bases). Germline assignment: CDR1 SGHRS and CDR2 YFSETQ. The CDR3 runs 14 residues. Trimming stripped 2 bases from V and 7 bases from J, with 16 bases between. The CDR3 protein is CASSFGQGRDEQYF. The DNA for the CDR3 is TGCGCCAGCAGCTTTGGGCAGGGGAGGGATGAGCAGTACTTC.

The V call is TRBV10-1, the J call TRBJ2-2; a possible D gene is TRBD1 (5 bases). V was trimmed by 6 bases and J by 0 bases, leaving 8 bases between them. Germline values: CDR1 WNHNN, CDR2 SYGVQD (reference sequence). This CDR3 contains 14 residues. CDR3 bases: TGCGCCAGCAGAGGACAAGCGAACACCGGGGAGCTGTTTTTT. Translation gives CASRGQANTGELFF.

V is TRBV27 and J is TRBJ2-5; tentative D call: TRBD2 (6 bases). The CDR3 totals 13 residues. CDR1 is MNHEY and CDR2 is SMNVEV in the germline V gene (reference sequence). V lost 6 bases, J lost 0 bases, and 8 bases lay in between. The DNA for the CDR3 is TGTGCCAGCAGGCGGGGAAACCAAGAGACCCAGTACTTC. Encoded protein: CASRRGNQETQYF.

V and J are TRBV19 and TRBJ1-5; 11 bases are a match to TRBD1. Per the germline V gene, CDR1 is LNHDA and CDR2 is SQIVND (reference sequence). V dropped 5 bases and J dropped 4; count of bases not matched to a gene: 7. This CDR3 contains 16 residues. This CDR3 is CASSVTGTGGNQPQHF. CDR3 nucleotides: TGTGCCAGTAGTGTAACCGGGACAGGGGGTAATCAGCCCCAGCATTTT.

V usage is TRBV6-4 and J usage is TRBJ2-3, with TRBD2 identical over 8 bases. Per germline, CDR1 MRHNA and CDR2 SNTAGT. The V and J ends lost 0 bases and 4 bases, in that order; junction bases with no gene match: 3. The CDR3 sequence is 15 residues long. This chain's CDR3 is CASSDSTGGPDTQYF. The CDR3, as DNA: TGTGCCAGCAGTGACTCCACGGGAGGGCCAGATACGCAGTATTTT.

This clone was recorded only once. The genes are TRBV7-2 and TRBJ2-7; D is undetermined. CDR3 length equals 15 residues. Deletions cut 2 bases from V and 2 bases from J, with 13 bases between. Germline V lookup: CDR1 SGHTA, CDR2 FQGNSA. CDR3 loop: CASSLILMNPYEQYF. The CDR3 region has the DNA TGTGCCAGCAGCTTAATTCTGATGAACCCCTACGAGCAGTACTTC.

This chain connects TRBV6-4 to TRBJ2-3; D gene uncertain. Germline V gene lookup returns CDR1 MRHNA and CDR2 SNTAGT. The germline V and J ends were trimmed by 9 bases and 2 bases, with 6 bases remaining between them. There are 11 residues in the CDR3. Here the CDR3 DNA reads TGTGCCAGGACGGCCACAGATACGCAGTATTTT. Protein: CARTATDTQYF.

This chain joins TRBV6-6 and TRBJ2-7; 9 nucleotides match TRBD1. The J segment lost 6 bases and the V segment lost 2 bases, leaving 8 bases of the junction unmatched. CDR3 size: 15 residues. Germline CDR1 is MNHNY and CDR2 is SVGAGI (reference sequence). CDR3 in DNA: TGTGCCAGCAGTTACGGAAAACAGGGGGCAATCGAGCAGTACTTC. Translating gives CASSYGKQGAIEQYF.

The chain joins TRBV7-9 to TRBJ1-1, with D unclear. Germline V gene sequence: CDR1 SEHNR, CDR2 FQNEAQ (reference sequence). The CDR3 runs to 12 residues. The V gene lost 3 bases and the J gene lost 1 base, with 3 bases spanning the gap. The CDR3 spells CASSFQNTEAFF. The CDR3 coding sequence is TGTGCCAGCAGCTTTCAGAACACTGAAGCTTTCTTT. The full variable domain, in which reference TRBV7-9 and TRBJ1-1 provide the parts outside the CDR3, is DTGVSQNPRHKITKRGQNVTFRCDPISEHNRLYWYRQTLGQGPEFLTYFQNEAQLEKSRLLSDRFSAERPKGSFSTLEIQRTEQGDSAMYLCASSFQNTEAFFGQGTRLTVV.

The V and J genes are TRBV6-4 and TRBJ2-2; a possible D gene is TRBD1 (6 bases). CDR3 length equals 15 residues. Trimming pared 3 bases from V and 2 bases from J, leaving 10 bases between. The V gene's germline CDR1 is MRHNA and CDR2 SNTAGT. The CDR3 DNA reads as TGTGCCAGCAGTGAACAGGGCTTCAACACCGGGGAGCTGTTTTTT. Amino acid sequence: CASSEQGFNTGELFF.

The rearrangement joins TRBV28 to TRBJ2-7; TRBD1 aligns across 7 bases. V shed 6 bases, J shed 2 bases, and the junction held 7 bases outside the gene matches. This CDR3 contains 14 residues. Germline assignment: CDR1 MDHEN and CDR2 SYDVKM. In DNA form, the CDR3 reads TGTGCCAGCAGGCAGGGGGACAGAACCTACGAGCAGTACTTC. Protein product: CASRQGDRTYEQYF.

The chain links TRBV29-1 to TRBJ2-7, with 9 bases fitting TRBD2. The V gene's germline CDR1 is SQVTM and CDR2 ANQGSEA. CDR3 size: 15 residues. Trimming at V came to 0 bases and at J to 3 bases, leaving 6 bases not matched to a gene. In DNA form, the CDR3 reads TGCAGCGTTGAAGATGAGACTAGCGGAAACTACGAGCAGTACTTC. Its protein product is CSVEDETSGNYEQYF.

This clone was seen a handful of times. The chain employs TRBV6-6 and TRBJ1-1, with TRBD1 identical over 7 bases. V lost 2 bases and J lost 5; bases outside the gene matches: 5. CDR1 is MNHNY and CDR2 is SVGAGI in the germline V gene (reference sequence). The CDR3 consists of 14 residues. CDR3 coding DNA: TGTGCCAGCAGTTACACGGCAGGGGGAACTGAAGCTTTCTTT. Encoded protein: CASSYTAGGTEAFF.